Below are 28 T cell receptor beta chains sequenced from a single sample in a study of spatial heterogeneity in lung cancer. Time point meaning: blood at routine non-recurrence follow-up after resection. The study sequenced unsorted whole RNA from tumor, nontumor lung or frozen PBMC. TCRdb reprocessed the 5' RACE reads via MiXCR and lists one record per CDR3 protein. The table lists fewer than 60,000 distinct CDR3 sequences, less than 9.5% of them singletons, with around 35% in the top ten. The specimen comprised PBMCs, sampled at follow-up. These receptors came from a female donor with early-stage non-small cell lung cancer.

J is TRBJ2-6 and V is TRBV2; D is unclear. The germline V and J ends were trimmed by 7 bases and 0 bases, with 7 bases remaining between them. The length of the CDR3 is 14 residues. Germline-derived CDR1 and CDR2 are SNHLY and FYNNEI. This CDR3 is CASILSSGANVLTF. The CDR3 region has the DNA TGTGCCAGCATCCTGAGCTCTGGGGCCAACGTCCTGACTTTC.

Many counts were recorded for this clonotype. This rearrangement joins TRBV5-1 to TRBJ2-5, with 9 bases aligning to TRBD1. The length of the CDR3 is 15 residues. Losses at the gene ends were 4 bases for V and 5 bases for J; bases not matched to a gene: 9. Germline values: CDR1 SGHRS, CDR2 YFSETQ. The CDR3 DNA reads as TGCGCCAGCAGCCCGGGACAGGGTTTCGTGGAGACCCAGTACTTC. Its translation is CASSPGQGFVETQYF.

This clonotype has ten or more counts. This chain uses TRBV16 with TRBJ2-7; no firm D call. Germline loops: CDR1 KGHSY, CDR2 FQNENV. The CDR3 is made up of 14 amino acids. V was clipped by 4 bases and J by 2 bases, with 12 bases between them. The CDR3 sequence: CASSPQLGTYEQYF. The CDR3 DNA follows: TGTGCCAGCAGCCCCCAGCTGGGAACCTACGAGCAGTACTTC.

Ten or more counts support this clonotype. The genes are TRBV7-2 and TRBJ1-2, with TRBD1 matching over 9 bases. In germline, CDR1 is SGHTA, CDR2 FQGNSA. The CDR3 runs to 15 residues. V lost 5 bases to trimming and J lost 7 bases; unmatched junction nucleotides: 11. CDR3 residues: CASSHKGQGPFGYTF. In nucleotides, the CDR3 is TGTGCCAGCAGCCACAAAGGACAGGGGCCATTTGGCTACACCTTC.

V gene TRBV10-3 combines with J gene TRBJ1-2; weak D call: TRBD1 (6 bases). V lost 0 bases to trimming and J lost 4 bases, with 9 bases between them. The CDR3 totals 14 residues. The V gene's germline CDR1 is ENHRY and CDR2 SYGVKD. CDR3 sequence (DNA): TGTGCCATCAGTGAGTCAGGACAGACCTATGGCTACACCTTC. Translated: CAISESGQTYGYTF.

Many counts were recorded for this clonotype. The rearrangement uses TRBV7-9 and TRBJ2-7, with TRBD2 as a possible D gene (5 bases). Trimming left V 1 base short and J 2 bases short, with 18 bases between. The CDR3 runs 17 residues. From germline, CDR1 is SEHNR and CDR2 FQNEAQ (reference sequence). The CDR3 here is CASSLGGEPAGTYEQYF. CDR3 in DNA: TGTGCCAGCAGCTTAGGGGGTGAGCCAGCCGGGACCTACGAGCAGTACTTC.

This clonotype was seen ten or more times. The chain recombines TRBV24-1 with TRBJ2-3, with D tentatively TRBD2 (7 bases). V lost 5 bases to trimming and J lost 13 bases, with 15 bases between them. The germline CDR1 and CDR2 sequences are KGHDR and SFDVKD. This CDR3 region has 12 residues. The DNA of the CDR3 is TGTGCCACCAGTGTTGCGGGGGCCGACAAGTATTTT. Translated: CATSVAGADKYF.

The table lists this clonotype with many counts. This chain uses TRBV7-8 with TRBJ1-1, with TRBD1 as a possible D gene (5 bases). Germline CDR1 is SGHVS and CDR2 is FQNEAQ. The CDR3 runs to 13 residues. V dropped 1 base and J dropped 4 bases, with 7 bases sitting between them. CDR3 protein: CASSLEGTTEAFF. DNA of the CDR3: TGTGCCAGCAGCTTAGAGGGGACCACTGAAGCTTTCTTT.

In its sample, this clonotype was seen many times. V and J are TRBV12-5 and TRBJ1-1, with TRBD1 identical over 8 bases. Germline V gene data show CDR1 as LGHNT and CDR2 as FRNRAP. The CDR3 covers 18 residues. V lost 1 base to trimming and J lost 2 bases; unmatched junction nucleotides: 12. The CDR3 sequence is CASGLGGQVIYANTEAFF. As DNA, the CDR3 is TGTGCTAGTGGTTTGGGGGGACAGGTTATATATGCCAACACTGAAGCTTTCTTT.

This chain joins TRBV5-1 and TRBJ2-5; the D call may be TRBD1 or TRBD2 (5 bases each). V was clipped by 3 bases and J by 7 bases, with 19 bases between them. This CDR3 is built from 15 residues. The germline CDR1 and CDR2 sequences are SGHRS and YFSETQ. The CDR3 sequence is CASSSSEGPGGTQYF. CDR3 sequence (DNA): TGCGCCAGCAGCTCCTCCGAGGGGCCCGGTGGGACCCAGTACTTC.

This clonotype appeared many times. The J gene is TRBJ2-7, the V gene TRBV5-1; 14 nucleotides match TRBD2. After removal of 7 bases from V and 9 bases from J, the junction contained 6 bases not matched to a gene. The CDR3 consists of 13 residues. Germline V lookup: CDR1 SGHRS, CDR2 YFSETQ. CDR3 amino acids: CASRLAGGPVQYF. The CDR3 DNA reads as TGCGCCAGCCGACTAGCGGGGGGGCCCGTGCAGTACTTC. The full variable domain, with the rest looked up from reference TRBV5-1 and TRBJ2-7, is KAGVTQTPRYLIKTRGQQVTLSCSPISGHRSVSWYQQTPGQGLQFLFEYFSETQRNKGNFPGRFSGRQFSNSRSEMNVSTLELGDSALYLCASRLAGGPVQYFGPGTRLTVT.

The rearrangement uses TRBV14 and TRBJ2-1; D not certain. The V gene's germline CDR1 is SGHDN and CDR2 FVKESK. V lost 3 bases and J lost 0, with 15 bases in between. The CDR3 covers 17 residues. Here the CDR3 DNA reads TGTGCCAGCAGCCACCCCGGGCAGGCGAGCTCCTACAATGAGCAGTTCTTC. This sequence encodes CASSHPGQASSYNEQFF.

This clonotype was counted at least ten times. V gene TRBV19 combines with J gene TRBJ2-7; D uncertain. Germline loops: CDR1 LNHDA, CDR2 SQIVND (reference sequence). V lost 4 bases and J lost 3, with 10 bases in between. This CDR3 region has 13 residues. The CDR3 reads CASSRSESYEQYF. In DNA, the CDR3 is TGTGCCAGTAGTAGGTCAGAGAGCTACGAGCAGTACTTC.

This clonotype was seen a handful of times. The CDR3 region has the DNA TGCAGTGCTAGAGGCCCCCAAAGTAGCGAGACGAACGAGCAGTACTTC. Its protein product is CSARGPQSSETNEQYF. The chain couples TRBV20-1 to TRBJ2-7, with D tentatively TRBD2 (5 bases). Between the trimmed V and J ends, which lost 1 base and 5 bases, there was a span of 21 bases. CDR1 is DFQATT and CDR2 is SNEGSKA in the germline V gene (reference sequence). The CDR3 loop spans 16 amino acids.

The sample holds many counts of this clonotype. The J gene is TRBJ2-4, the V gene TRBV20-1; D possibly corresponds to TRBD1 (6 bases). Germline values: CDR1 DFQATT, CDR2 SNEGSKA (reference sequence). The germline V and J ends were trimmed by 2 bases and 4 bases, with 12 bases remaining between them. CDR3 length: 14 amino acids. Here the CDR3 DNA reads TGCAGTGCTAGACCTGGACAGCTAAAAAACATTCAGTACTTC. Encoded protein: CSARPGQLKNIQYF.

This clonotype was found a few times. The gene calls are TRBV11-2 and TRBJ2-7; 9 bases fit TRBD1. In germline, CDR1 is SGHAT, CDR2 FQNNGV. This CDR3 has 18 amino acids. The V gene end was trimmed by 5 bases and the J gene end by 1 base; junction bases not matched to a gene: 15. CDR3 coding DNA: TGTGCCAGCAGCCCCATTCGACGAACAGGGGGCCAATCCTACGAGCAGTACTTC. Encoded protein: CASSPIRRTGGQSYEQYF.

The table lists this clonotype with many counts. V is TRBV28 and J is TRBJ2-5; a weak D match, TRBD2 (6 bases). CDR3 length equals 16 residues. Germline CDR1 is MDHEN and CDR2 is SYDVKM. V lost 2 bases and J 4 bases, leaving 17 bases between the germline ends. CDR3 loop: CASSLETRRRGETQYF. CDR3 in DNA: TGTGCCAGCAGTTTAGAGACTAGGCGGCGGGGAGAGACCCAGTACTTC. The whole variable domain, filled in from reference TRBV28 and TRBJ2-5, reads DVKVTQSSRYLVKRTGEKVFLECVQDMDHENMFWYRQDPGLGLRLIYFSYDVKMKEKGDIPEGYSVSREKKERFSLILESASTNQTSMYLCASSLETRRRGETQYFGPGTRLLVL.

This clonotype was seen repeatedly, ten times or more. The chain recombines TRBV12-3 or TRBV12-4 with TRBJ2-7; the match to TRBD2 covers 14 bases. CDR3 length: 17 residues. J lost 1 base, V lost 3 bases, and 5 bases had no gene match. The CDR3 reads CASSFRTSGGRSYEQYF. DNA of the CDR3: TGTGCCAGCAGTTTCAGGACTAGCGGGGGGCGTTCCTACGAGCAGTACTTC.

The chain carries TRBV29-1 and TRBJ2-3; 13 bases are shared with TRBD2. Trimming at V came to 4 bases and at J to 9 bases, leaving 7 bases not matched to a gene. Germline V gene sequence: CDR1 SQVTM, CDR2 ANQGSEA. The CDR3 runs to 14 residues. This CDR3 reads CSVVGLAGAGTQYF. The CDR3 nucleotides read TGCAGCGTTGTTGGACTAGCGGGGGCTGGGACGCAGTATTTT.

The chain links TRBV5-8 to TRBJ2-5; 12 bases are a match to TRBD1. From germline, CDR1 is SGHTS and CDR2 YDEGEE. The CDR3 is 18 residues long. V gave up 4 bases and J gave up 2 bases; unmatched junction bases: 12. CDR3 nucleotides: TGTGCCAGCAGCACGGGACAGGGGGCCTTTGCTGCTCAAGAGACCCAGTACTTC. Amino acid sequence: CASSTGQGAFAAQETQYF. Combining the CDR3 with reference TRBV5-8 and TRBJ2-5 gives the whole variable domain EAGVTQSPTHLIKTRGQQATLRCSPISGHTSVYWYQQALGLGLQFLLWYDEGEERNRGNFPPRFSGRQFPNYSSELNVNALELEDSALYLCASSTGQGAFAAQETQYFGPGTRLLVL.

This clonotype was found a few times. The rearrangement joins TRBV2 to TRBJ2-7, with unresolved D. With 6 bases removed from V and 3 bases from J, the gap between germline ends came to 12 bases. The CDR3 covers 13 residues. Germline CDR1 is SNHLY and CDR2 is FYNNEI. This CDR3 reads CASRNSSIYEQYF. Written as DNA, the CDR3 is TGTGCCAGCAGGAACAGCTCCATCTACGAGCAGTACTTC.

This clonotype has a handful of counts. The chain uses TRBV18 and TRBJ1-4; a possible D gene is TRBD1 (5 bases). CDR1 is KGHSH and CDR2 is LQKENI in the germline V gene. V was pared by 3 bases and J by 4 bases, with 9 bases between. The CDR3 contains 14 residues. The chain's CDR3 is CASSPDTGNEKLFF. The CDR3 DNA reads as TGTGCCAGCTCACCGGACACGGGTAATGAAAAACTGTTTTTT.

The V call is TRBV20-1, the J call TRBJ1-1; D possibly corresponds to TRBD1 (5 bases). V was pared by 3 bases and J by 0 bases, with 23 bases between. CDR3 length equals 18 residues. Per germline, CDR1 DFQATT and CDR2 SNEGSKA (reference sequence). The CDR3 region has the DNA TGCAGTGCTAGTGGGGTAGGGACCGGTAAATTTATGAACACTGAAGCTTTCTTT. Protein product: CSASGVGTGKFMNTEAFF.

This clonotype was seen ten or more times. J is TRBJ1-2 and V is TRBV7-8, with D hard to call. Germline CDR1 SGHVS, CDR2 FQNEAQ. V lost 1 base and J lost 8, with 11 bases in between. This CDR3 comprises 13 residues. The CDR3 DNA reads TGTGCCAGCAGCTTAGACGGGATCAGGGGCTACACCTTC. Translating it yields CASSLDGIRGYTF.

This clonotype was recorded at least ten times. The V gene is TRBV20-1, the J gene TRBJ2-6; 7 bases are shared with TRBD1. Germline assignment: CDR1 DFQATT and CDR2 SNEGSKA (reference sequence). The CDR3 is 15 amino acids. Germline trimming cut 3 bases from V and 0 bases from J; bases unmatched to any gene: 2. The DNA for the CDR3 is TGCAGTGCTAGGGACAGGTACTCTGGGGCCAACGTCCTGACTTTC. It specifies CSARDRYSGANVLTF.

This clonotype occurred a few times. This chain uses TRBV19 with TRBJ2-2; D perhaps matches TRBD2 (5 bases). The CDR3 contains 13 residues. The germline gives CDR1 LNHDA, CDR2 SQIVND (reference sequence). Trimming removed 5 bases from V and 7 bases from J, with 11 bases in between. CDR3 protein: CASSRAGVGELFF. The DNA for the CDR3 is TGTGCCAGTAGTCGTGCGGGTGTCGGGGAGCTGTTTTTT. Full variable domain (missing parts from reference TRBV19 and TRBJ2-2): DGGITQSPKYLFRKEGQNVTLSCEQNLNHDAMYWYRQDPGQGLRLIYYSQIVNDFQKGDIAEGYSVSREKKESFPLTVTSAQKNPTAFYLCASSRAGVGELFFGEGSRLTVL.

This clonotype showed up many times. The rearrangement links TRBV7-2 to TRBJ2-5; D is perhaps TRBD2 (5 bases). The CDR3 contains 18 residues. The germline V gene has CDR1 SGHTA and CDR2 FQGNSA. Trimming pared 3 bases from V and 1 base from J, leaving 21 bases between. CDR3 sequence (DNA): TGTGCCAGCAGCTTCGGCCCCGCGGGCCTTGAATTCCAAGAGACCCAGTACTTC. Translation: CASSFGPAGLEFQETQYF. The entire variable domain, with the rest obtained from reference TRBV7-2 and TRBJ2-5, is as follows: GAGVSQSPSNKVTEKGKDVELRCDPISGHTALYWYRQSLGQGLEFLIYFQGNSAPDKSGLPSDRFSAERTGGSVSTLTIQRTQQEDSAVYLCASSFGPAGLEFQETQYFGPGTRLLVL.

This clonotype has a handful of counts. The chain links TRBV7-9 to TRBJ1-6; D call uncertain. The CDR3 spans 18 residues. Germline CDR1 reads SEHNR; CDR2 reads FQNEAQ (reference sequence). V lost 5 bases to trimming and J lost 3 bases, with 20 bases between them. This CDR3 is CASSPPGAAGGYNSPLHF. CDR3 DNA sequence: TGTGCCAGCAGCCCCCCGGGTGCGGCAGGCGGCTATAATTCACCCCTCCACTTT.